This TCR beta chain was profiled in a study of shared clonotypes between healthy human individuals. General study points: It was expected that sequencing depth would affect clonotype sharing among donors. Only blood was sampled; tissue repertoires likely differ. The genetic and exposure-history diversity represented was limited by few donors.

The CDR3 totals 15 residues. CDR1 SGHTA and CDR2 FQGNSA come from the germline V gene. Trimming pared 5 bases from V and 3 bases from J, leaving 14 bases between. Remarks on this clone: Its specificity is unknown.

Template for every sorted-subset replicate PCR totaled approximately 0.2 ug DNA, roughly 30,000 T cell genomes. Clones were sequenced by immunoSEQ multiplex PCR, and TCRdb holds only the in-frame ones, with some missing. The repertoire has roughly 2.2 million clones, just under 95% of them found once; the top ten carry approximately 0.41%. The receptor's source is a man aged 18-30 years in good health. Some clones in this sample may be carry-over from other donors' samples. Sequencing was carried out using naive CD4+ T cells from PBMCs. Subset: CD45RA+ positively selected. This sequence joins TRBV7-2 and TRBJ2-1; D call uncertain. The DNA of the CDR3 is TGTGCCAGCAGCAAATCTGCGGCTGACTACAATGAGCAGTTCTTC. Its protein is CASSKSAADYNEQFF.